This TCR beta chain was captured in a study of monozygotic twins with cystic fibrosis. Concerning this clone: Its antigen is not identified.

Clones were read by immunoSEQ multiplex PCR, and TCRdb kept only the in-frame ones, dropping some. The sample includes around 30,000 clones, about nine tenths of them seen just once. Overall study findings and caveats: Age, concordance and disease severity did not associate with shared CDR3 numbers.

The CDR3 contains 14 residues. With 5 bases removed from V and 7 bases from J, the gap between germline ends came to 18 bases. Germline lookup yields CDR1 MGHDK and CDR2 SYGVNS. The clonotype originates from a girl aged 2 to 9 with cystic fibrosis. Sample: blood. The rearrangement uses TRBV25-1 and TRBJ2-7; D is possibly TRBD1 (6 bases). This CDR3 reads CASSQGGVSGEQYF. In nucleotides, the CDR3 is TGTGCCAGCAGTCAAGGGGGTGTTTCGGGGGAGCAGTACTTC.